The rows below give T cell receptor beta chains drawn from one sample of a study of blood T cell repertoires in COVID-19. Produced via immunoSEQ multiplex PCR; TCRdb's table is partial and in-frame only. The sample holds roughly 230,000 clones, 85% to 90% seen once. Sequencing input: peripheral blood. These receptors were collected from a woman aged 60-75 years with COVID-19, enrolled during active disease. CDR3s leave out the opening cysteine and the closing phenylalanine or tryptophan. Fields, in order: D gene, clone size, V gene, J gene, CDR3 protein. A D gene is named only where the DNA matches it firmly. Only part of the rows carry a size: once, few, many, or a class if the clone is expanded.

>NA|NA|TRBV6-5|TRBJ2-7
ASSYSGSSYEQY
>NA|NA|TRBV15|TRBJ1-3
ATSRERDSRNTIY
>TRBD1|NA|TRBV4-3|TRBJ1-6
ASSQGGQGRSPLH
>TRBD2|NA|TRBV7-3|TRBJ2-1
ASSRRTSAAYNEQF
>NA|NA|TRBV7-3|TRBJ2-3
ASSLMALGRGTDTQY
>NA|NA|TRBV2|TRBJ1-2
ASSEMGGGLDGYT
>NA|NA|TRBV19|TRBJ1-1
ASTLGAGIEAF
>NA|once|TRBV3-1/TRBV3-2|TRBJ2-1
ASSQAWFNEQF
>NA|few|TRBV20-1|TRBJ1-1
SAQMLTEAF
>NA|NA|TRBV7-2|TRBJ2-2
ASSLVGANGELF
>NA|NA|TRBV19|TRBJ2-1
ASSLSAPGMDEQF
>TRBD2|NA|TRBV28|TRBJ2-2
ASSFPSGGASGELF
>TRBD1|NA|TRBV18|TRBJ1-4
ASSPRQGEEKLF
>NA|NA|TRBV6-6|TRBJ1-4
ASSSRRSNEKLF
>TRBD2|NA|TRBV6-2/TRBV6-3|TRBJ2-7
ASSRGVWASYEQY
>NA|NA|TRBV5-3|TRBJ1-5
ARSKTGCDQPQH
>TRBD1|NA|TRBV27|TRBJ1-5
ASSQGQPGQPQH
>NA|NA|TRBV7-9|TRBJ1-3
ASSSQGVGGNTIY
>TRBD1|NA|TRBV19|TRBJ2-1
ATLNRGTGGLEQF
>TRBD1|NA|TRBV7-9|TRBJ1-2
ASSSGGPYGYT
>NA|NA|TRBV12-5|TRBJ1-5
ASGLGQISNQPQH
>TRBD1|NA|TRBV2|TRBJ1-4
ASSEWTGNEKLF
>NA|NA|TRBV9|TRBJ2-7
ASSPRTNSYEQY
>NA|NA|TRBV9|TRBJ1-6
ASSPPHSPLH
>NA|NA|TRBV7-9|TRBJ1-1
ASSPLGGDTEAF